What follows are 29 T cell receptor beta chains derived from one specimen sequenced in a study of OX40 agonist ivuxolimab in advanced cancers. Data came from immunoSEQ multiplex PCR; TCRdb stores just in-frame clones and leaves some out. The data hold roughly 67,000 clones, with 80% to 95% observed a single time. The sample here was CD4+ or CD8+ T cells sorted from blood, taken in a trial of the OX40 agonist ivuxolimab. The source is an adult with an advanced solid tumor such as melanoma, head and neck, liver or kidney cancer.

The chain links TRBV4-3 to TRBJ1-2; a possible D gene is TRBD1 (6 bases). V was trimmed by 0 bases and J by 8 bases, leaving 19 bases between them. The CDR3 runs to 16 residues. The germline CDR1 and CDR2 sequences are LGHNA and YSLEER. The CDR3 sequence: CASSQDPPGEGSGYTF. As DNA, the CDR3 is TGCGCCAGCAGCCAAGATCCCCCAGGGGAGGGCAGCGGCTACACCTTC.

This chain connects TRBV7-9 to TRBJ1-4, with unresolved D. The CDR3 is 12 amino acids. Germline V lookup: CDR1 SEHNR, CDR2 FQNEAQ (reference sequence). With 3 bases removed from V and 7 bases from J, the gap between germline ends came to 6 bases. In nucleotides, the CDR3 is TGTGCCAGCAGCTTCGGTTCTGAAAAACTGTTTTTT. It encodes CASSFGSEKLFF.

The chain is built from TRBV4-1 and TRBJ2-7; TRBD1 is a possible D gene (6 bases). Trimming removed 0 bases from V and 2 bases from J, with 11 bases in between. The CDR3 runs to 15 residues. Germline assignment: CDR1 MGHRA and CDR2 YSYEKL. CDR3 protein: CASSQEQGTAYEQYF. The CDR3 DNA sequence: TGCGCCAGCAGCCAAGAGCAGGGGACCGCCTACGAGCAGTACTTC.

This clone was observed once. This chain connects TRBV20-1 to TRBJ2-7; no clear D. Trimming left V 6 bases short and J 4 bases short, with 10 bases between. The CDR3 covers 11 residues. Germline V gene lookup returns CDR1 DFQATT and CDR2 SNEGSKA (reference sequence). CDR3 loop: CSARLIYEQYF. The CDR3 bases are TGCAGTGCCAGACTCATATACGAGCAGTACTTC.

This clone was seen only a few times. This sequence joins TRBV7-2 and TRBJ2-7, with 8 positions matching TRBD2. The V segment lost 4 bases and the J segment 4 bases; nucleotides outside the gene matches: 9. The length of the CDR3 is 15 residues. From germline, CDR1 is SGHTA and CDR2 FQGNSA. The CDR3 sequence: CASSSPGLEFYEQYF. The CDR3 DNA reads TGTGCCAGCAGCTCTCCGGGACTAGAATTTTACGAGCAGTACTTC.

This clone was detected once. The chain joins TRBV7-8 to TRBJ2-5, with 7 bases identical to TRBD1. The germline V gene has CDR1 SGHVS and CDR2 FQNEAQ. This CDR3 has 17 residues. Germline trimming cut 3 bases from V and 2 bases from J; bases unmatched to any gene: 12. In nucleotides, the CDR3 is TGTGCCAGCAGCTTCTACCCTGACAGGGTACGGCAAGAGACCCAGTACTTC. Its protein product is CASSFYPDRVRQETQYF.

The CDR3 DNA sequence: TGTGCCAGCAGTGAAAGGGGGGAGAAAGCGAACAATGAGCAGTTCTTC. This translates into CASSERGEKANNEQFF. This sequence joins TRBV6-1 and TRBJ2-1; D may match TRBD1 or TRBD2 (6 bases each). The length of the CDR3 is 16 residues. The germline V gene encodes CDR1 MNHNS and CDR2 SASEGT. V was pared by 2 bases and J by 5 bases, with 16 bases between.

The V and J genes are TRBV13 and TRBJ2-3; D call uncertain. Trimming cost V 4 bases and J 6 bases, with 23 bases left between them. The CDR3 spans 17 residues. In germline, CDR1 is PRHDT, CDR2 FYEKMQ (reference sequence). For the CDR3, the DNA is TGTGCCAGCAGCTCCCAAGAGATGCGAGCGCCCTGGGATACGCAGTATTTT. The encoded protein is CASSSQEMRAPWDTQYF. The whole variable domain, remainder taken from reference TRBV13 and TRBJ2-3, is AAGVIQSPRHLIKEKRETATLKCYPIPRHDTVYWYQQGPGQDPQFLISFYEKMQSDKGSIPDRFSAQQFSDYHSELNMSSLELGDSALYFCASSSQEMRAPWDTQYFGPGTRLTVL.

Turning to this clone: This CDR3 is also generated by other DNA sequences in the sample. This chain's CDR3 is CASSVAGSTDTQYF. CDR3 sequence (DNA): TGTGCCAGCAGCGTAGCGGGAAGTACAGATACGCAGTATTTT. V is TRBV9 and J is TRBJ2-3; weak D call: TRBD2 (5 bases). Germline CDR1 is SGDLS and CDR2 is YYNGEE. Between the trimmed V and J ends, which lost 0 bases and 3 bases, there was a span of 8 bases. CDR3 length: 14 amino acids.

The rearrangement uses TRBV4-1 and TRBJ1-2; 9 bases are shared with TRBD1. The CDR3 runs to 16 residues. Germline CDR1 is MGHRA and CDR2 is YSYEKL. V lost 1 base to trimming and J lost 2 bases; unmatched junction nucleotides: 5. The CDR3 region has the DNA TGCGCCAGCAGCCAAGGGACAGGGGCCCCGAACTATGGCTACACCTTC. Its protein product is CASSQGTGAPNYGYTF.

This chain connects TRBV7-2 to TRBJ2-7; 8 nucleotides line up with TRBD1. The CDR3 has 15 residues. The V gene end was trimmed by 5 bases and the J gene end by 5 bases; junction bases not matched to a gene: 11. CDR1 is SGHTA and CDR2 is FQGNSA in the germline V gene. The CDR3 reads CASSPLRQGSHEQYF. CDR3 DNA: TGTGCCAGCAGCCCTCTTCGACAGGGGTCCCACGAGCAGTACTTC.

The rearrangement links TRBV5-1 to TRBJ2-7; D tentatively fits TRBD1 or TRBD2 (5 bases each). Looked up from germline, CDR1 is SGHRS and CDR2 is YFSETQ. The CDR3 loop spans 15 amino acids. The ends were cut back, 4 bases at V and 0 bases at J, with 14 bases in the middle. CDR3: CASSDLGTPSYEQYF. CDR3 in DNA: TGCGCCAGCAGCGACCTCGGGACCCCCTCCTACGAGCAGTACTTC.

This chain connects TRBV6-5 to TRBJ2-3; 7 bases fit TRBD1. V was clipped by 1 base and J by 0 bases; unmatched bases: 1. CDR1 is MNHEY, CDR2 SVGAGI, per germline. The CDR3 has 15 residues. CDR3 bases: TGTGCCAGCAGTTACTGGACAGGAAGCACAGATACGCAGTATTTT. It specifies CASSYWTGSTDTQYF.

This chain joins TRBV7-6 and TRBJ2-3, with TRBD2 as a possible D gene (5 bases). The length of the CDR3 is 15 residues. CDR1 is SGHVS, CDR2 FNYEAQ, per germline. Trimming left V 0 bases short and J 6 bases short, with 13 bases between. The CDR3 coding sequence is TGTGCCAGCAGCTTAGCGGGGAGAGAGGCGGATACGCAGTATTTT. Amino acid sequence: CASSLAGREADTQYF.

The chain couples TRBV4-3 to TRBJ1-1; D is unclear. The CDR3 is made up of 14 amino acids. Germline lookup yields CDR1 LGHNA and CDR2 YSLEER. Trimming shortened V by 0 bases and J by 0 bases, and 5 bases separated the two germline ends. The CDR3 reads CASSQEVMNTEAFF. CDR3 coding DNA: TGCGCCAGCAGCCAAGAGGTAATGAACACTGAAGCTTTCTTT.

This clone was counted between two and nine times. Other DNA variants within this sample encode the same CDR3. CDR3 bases: TGTGCCAGCAGTTTAGGGGAGACCCAGTACTTC. This codes for CASSLGETQYF. V gene TRBV27 combines with J gene TRBJ2-5; D remains ambiguous. CDR1 and CDR2 (germline): MNHEY, SMNVEV (reference sequence). Trimming took 2 bases from V and 5 from J, leaving 3 bases between them. This CDR3 is built from 11 residues.

The chain recombines TRBV5-1 with TRBJ2-1; D is possibly TRBD2 (6 bases). Germline assignment: CDR1 SGHRS and CDR2 YFSETQ. The germline V and J ends were trimmed by 1 base and 4 bases, with 9 bases remaining between them. The CDR3 sequence is 14 residues long. The CDR3 DNA sequence: TGCGCCAGCAGCTTGTATAGCGGATACAATGAGCAGTTCTTC. Translation: CASSLYSGYNEQFF. Full variable domain (rest looked up from reference TRBV5-1 and TRBJ2-1): KAGVTQTPRYLIKTRGQQVTLSCSPISGHRSVSWYQQTPGQGLQFLFEYFSETQRNKGNFPGRFSGRQFSNSRSEMNVSTLELGDSALYLCASSLYSGYNEQFFGPGTRLTVL.

The V gene is TRBV15, the J gene TRBJ2-7, with 8 nucleotides matching TRBD1. CDR3 length equals 13 residues. With V trimmed by 8 bases and J by 4 bases, 7 bases remained unmatched. In germline, CDR1 is LNHNV, CDR2 YYDKDF (reference sequence). CDR3 coding DNA: TGTGCCACCTCCCCGGGACAGGAATACGAGCAGTACTTC. Translation gives CATSPGQEYEQYF.

The gene calls are TRBV7-8 and TRBJ1-2; D perhaps matches TRBD1 (5 bases). V was clipped by 5 bases and J by 8 bases, with 18 bases between them. CDR1 SGHVS and CDR2 FQNEAQ come from the germline V gene. The CDR3 totals 14 residues. DNA for the CDR3: TGTGCCAGCAGCCCTTTAGGCGGGACGAGGGGCTACACCTTC. Protein product: CASSPLGGTRGYTF. The entire variable domain, with the rest obtained from reference TRBV7-8 and TRBJ1-2, is as follows: GAGVSQSPRYKVAKRGQDVALRCDPISGHVSLFWYQQALGQGPEFLTYFQNEAQLDKSGLPSDRFFAERPEGSVSTLKIQRTQQEDSAVYLCASSPLGGTRGYTFGSGTRLTVV.

The chain uses TRBV19 and TRBJ2-7; no definite D call. The CDR3 sequence is 13 residues long. The V end was cut by 5 bases, the J end by 4 bases, with 12 bases between. Germline CDR1 and CDR2: LNHDA and SQIVND (reference sequence). DNA of the CDR3: TGTGCCAGTAGTTTCGGACCATTATACGAGCAGTACTTC. As protein: CASSFGPLYEQYF. Full variable domain (rest looked up from reference TRBV19 and TRBJ2-7): DGGITQSPKYLFRKEGQNVTLSCEQNLNHDAMYWYRQDPGQGLRLIYYSQIVNDFQKGDIAEGYSVSREKKESFPLTVTSAQKNPTAFYLCASSFGPLYEQYFGPGTRLTVT.

The chain recombines TRBV27 with TRBJ2-3; perhaps TRBD1 as D (6 bases). Per germline, CDR1 MNHEY and CDR2 SMNVEV (reference sequence). Trimming cost V 5 bases and J 2 bases, with 11 bases left between them. This CDR3 region has 14 residues. The CDR3 loop is CASSDTGYTDTQYF. The DNA of the CDR3 is TGTGCCAGCAGTGATACAGGGTACACAGATACGCAGTATTTT.

This chain uses TRBV4-2 with TRBJ1-4, with D possibly matching TRBD1 (5 bases). The V end was cut by 3 bases, the J end by 1 base, with 12 bases between. This CDR3 spans 16 amino acids. Germline V CDR1 and CDR2: LGHNA, YNFKEQ. The CDR3 DNA is TGTGCCAGCAGCCATAATACAGGCTTAACTAATGAAAAACTGTTTTTT. Protein product: CASSHNTGLTNEKLFF.

For the CDR3, the DNA is TGTGCCAGCAGCTTAGGACAGGGTGGGAATTCACCCCTCCACTTT. The encoded protein is CASSLGQGGNSPLHF. The rearrangement links TRBV5-5 to TRBJ1-6; 8 nucleotides line up with TRBD1. The V gene end was trimmed by 2 bases and the J gene end by 7 bases; junction bases not matched to a gene: 5. Germline CDR1 is SGHKS and CDR2 is YYEKEE (reference sequence). The CDR3 has 15 residues.

This clone was observed a single time. The CDR3 region has the DNA TGTGCCAGCAGCTTCGGGACTGATGAAAAACTGTTTTTT. Encoded protein: CASSFGTDEKLFF. V gene TRBV4-2 combines with J gene TRBJ1-4; D is possibly TRBD1 (5 bases). The CDR3 consists of 13 residues. Germline V gene data show CDR1 as LGHNA and CDR2 as YNFKEQ. V was cut by 5 bases and J by 6 bases, with 10 bases left in between.

V and J are TRBV2 and TRBJ2-1; TRBD2 matches 10 bases. With V trimmed by 1 base and J by 6 bases, 6 bases remained unmatched. The germline V gene has CDR1 SNHLY and CDR2 FYNNEI. This CDR3 contains 16 residues. This CDR3 is CASSEVPLAGTNEQFF. In nucleotides, the CDR3 is TGTGCCAGCAGTGAAGTCCCACTAGCGGGAACCAATGAGCAGTTCTTC.

The chain couples TRBV27 to TRBJ2-3, with D perhaps TRBD2 (7 bases). This CDR3 has 15 amino acids. V lost 4 bases and J 3 bases, leaving 14 bases between the germline ends. The V gene's germline CDR1 is MNHEY and CDR2 SMNVEV (reference sequence). In nucleotides, the CDR3 is TGTGCCAGCAGTTGGGACATAGCGGGTACAGATACGCAGTATTTT. The encoded protein is CASSWDIAGTDTQYF.

The J gene is TRBJ2-3, the V gene TRBV7-2; D gene unclear. Germline CDR1 is SGHTA and CDR2 is FQGNSA. CDR3 size: 15 residues. V was trimmed by 5 bases and J by 2 bases, leaving 14 bases between them. CDR3 loop: CASSPTSSHTDTQYF. The CDR3 DNA is TGTGCCAGCAGCCCGACGTCTAGTCACACAGATACGCAGTATTTT.

The chain uses TRBV27 and TRBJ2-7; 10 bases align to TRBD2. Germline-derived CDR1 and CDR2 are MNHEY and SMNVEV (reference sequence). This CDR3 is built from 15 residues. Losses at the gene ends were 3 bases for V and 2 bases for J; bases not matched to a gene: 4. The CDR3 DNA reads TGTGCCAGCAGTTTTGGGCTAGCGGGAGCCTACGAGCAGTACTTC. Amino acids: CASSFGLAGAYEQYF.

This clone was seen just once. The chain is built from TRBV29-1 and TRBJ2-7, with 12 nucleotides matching TRBD2. The junction had 0 bases not matched to a gene; V was cut back by 4 bases and J by 2 bases. The CDR3 length is 13 residues. Germline assignment: CDR1 SQVTM and CDR2 ANQGSEA. This CDR3 is CSVGLAGAYEQYF. CDR3 bases: TGCAGCGTTGGACTAGCGGGGGCCTACGAGCAGTACTTC.